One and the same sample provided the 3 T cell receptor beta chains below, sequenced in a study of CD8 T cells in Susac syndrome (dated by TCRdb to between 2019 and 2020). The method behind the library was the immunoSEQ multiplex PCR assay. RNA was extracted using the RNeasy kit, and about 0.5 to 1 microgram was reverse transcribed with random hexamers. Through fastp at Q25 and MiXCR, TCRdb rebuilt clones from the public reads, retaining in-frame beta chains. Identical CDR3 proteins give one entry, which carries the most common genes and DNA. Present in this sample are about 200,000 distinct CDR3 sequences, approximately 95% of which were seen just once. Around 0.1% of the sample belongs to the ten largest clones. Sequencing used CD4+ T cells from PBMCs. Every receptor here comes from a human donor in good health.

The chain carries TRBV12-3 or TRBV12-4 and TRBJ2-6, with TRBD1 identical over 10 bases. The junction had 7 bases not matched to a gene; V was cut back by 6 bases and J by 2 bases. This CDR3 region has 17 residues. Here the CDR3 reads CASSPTGGFPGANVLTF. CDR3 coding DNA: TGTGCCAGCAGCCCGACAGGGGGCTTCCCTGGGGCCAACGTCCTGACTTTC.

CDR3 nucleotide sequence: TGTGCCAGCAGCTCCCGGTCCAGAGGCACAGATACGCAGTATTTT. This encodes CASSSRSRGTDTQYF. The chain employs TRBV7-3 and TRBJ2-3; D remains unclear. Trimming cost V 4 bases and J 1 base, with 12 bases left between them. The CDR3 totals 15 residues. The germline V gene has CDR1 SGHTA and CDR2 FQGTGA.

CDR3 in DNA: TGTGCCAGCAGTGAGGAGTTTGGGTCACCCCTCCACTTT. Amino acids: CASSEEFGSPLHF. The gene calls are TRBV2 and TRBJ1-6; D unclear. Germline values: CDR1 SNHLY, CDR2 FYNNEI. The CDR3 has 13 residues. Trimming stripped 3 bases from V and 10 bases from J, with 10 bases between.